The clone carrying this T cell receptor (beta chain) occurred many times. This CDR3 has 15 residues. Looked up from germline, CDR1 is DFQATT and CDR2 is SNEGSKA (reference sequence). V was clipped by 5 bases and J by 7 bases, with 24 bases between them. The entry originates in a study of CD8 T cells in ankylosing spondylitis. TCRdb redid the calling of the 5' RACE reads with MiXCR, one entry per CDR3 protein. The sample shows a few hundred thousand distinct CDR3 sequences, 11% of them seen only once. The receptor was derived from a female donor with ankylosing spondylitis or in good health (not recorded which). Sequences were obtained from blood, either unsorted or a sorted T cell fraction (not recorded which). This chain joins TRBV20-1 and TRBJ2-7, with D perhaps assigned TRBD1 or TRBD2 (5 bases each). The CDR3 coding sequence is TGCAGTGCTTCTCCCCCGGGACCGGGGTCTAAGGAGCAGTACTTC. Amino acids: CSASPPGPGSKEQYF.